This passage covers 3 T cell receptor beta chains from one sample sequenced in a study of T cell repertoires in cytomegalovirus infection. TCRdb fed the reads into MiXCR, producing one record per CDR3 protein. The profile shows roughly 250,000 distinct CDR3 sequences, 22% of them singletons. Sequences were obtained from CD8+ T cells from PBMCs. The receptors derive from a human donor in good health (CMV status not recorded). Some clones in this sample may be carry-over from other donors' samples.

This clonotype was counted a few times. CDR3 residues: CASSFPETGAGIYGYTF. As DNA, the CDR3 is TGTGCCAGCAGTTTCCCCGAGACAGGGGCCGGAATTTATGGCTACACCTTC. The chain uses TRBV28 and TRBJ1-2; 8 bases match TRBD1. V trimming: 3 bases; J trimming: 5 bases; junction bases outside the gene matches: 14. The CDR3 extends over 17 amino acids. From germline, CDR1 is MDHEN and CDR2 SYDVKM.

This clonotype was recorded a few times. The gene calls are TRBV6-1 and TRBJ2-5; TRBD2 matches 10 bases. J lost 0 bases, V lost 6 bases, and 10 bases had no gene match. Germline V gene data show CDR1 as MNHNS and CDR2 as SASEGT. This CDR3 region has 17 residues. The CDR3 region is CASSPTGGLAYQETQYF. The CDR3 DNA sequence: TGTGCCAGCAGCCCCACGGGGGGACTAGCGTACCAAGAGACCCAGTACTTC.

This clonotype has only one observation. CDR3 nucleotide sequence: TGTGCCAGCAGTTTGTTGGCTAGCGGGTCTTACGAGCAGTACTTC. It specifies CASSLLASGSYEQYF. The chain joins TRBV28 to TRBJ2-7, with 8 bases aligning to TRBD2. CDR1 and CDR2 from the germline V gene are MDHEN and SYDVKM. The CDR3 sequence is 15 residues long. The junction had 8 bases not matched to a gene; V was cut back by 3 bases and J by 4 bases.